This is a list of T cell receptor beta chains from one sample in a study of human T cells and chemical hapten exposure. MiXCR, applied by TCRdb to the RACE reads, yields one record per CDR3 protein. The sample yields 380,000 or so distinct CDR3 sequences, approximately 5% seen once. The sample in question was whole blood, obtained in connection with sensitization to the hapten diphenylcyclopropenone (DPC). These receptors were taken from a woman under 30 with alopecia areata. Some clones in this sample may be carry-over from other donors' samples. The CDR3 runs from the conserved cysteine through the conserved F or W. The D gene is left open where the match is weak. Rows give clone size only sometimes, using once, few, many, or a class for an expanded clone.

v_call	clone_size	j_call	d_call	cdr3_aa	cdr3_nt
TRBV12-3/TRBV12-4	few	TRBJ2-1	-	CATCPLSSYNEQFF	TGTGCCACATGCCCGCTAAGCTCCTACAATGAGCAGTTCTTC
TRBV27	few	TRBJ2-7	-	CASSPYQGPKSYEQYF	TGTGCCAGCAGTCCCTACCAGGGCCCTAAGTCCTACGAGCAGTACTTC
TRBV27	many	TRBJ2-6	-	CASSRSTPSGANVLTF	TGTGCCAGCAGTCGTTCCACTCCCTCTGGGGCCAACGTCCTGACTTTC
TRBV29-1	-	TRBJ2-2	-	CSVLLLRGTGELFF	TGCAGCGTCCTTTTATTACGGGGCACCGGGGAGCTGTTTTTT
TRBV5-6	-	TRBJ1-6	-	CASSSERDSPLHF	TGTGCCAGCAGTTCGGAGAGAGATTCACCCCTCCACTTT
TRBV6-5	-	TRBJ2-3	-	CASSRLVWGSTDTQYF	TGTGCCAGCAGTCGCCTAGTATGGGGAAGCACAGATACGCAGTATTTT
TRBV6-2/TRBV6-3	-	TRBJ2-3	TRBD2	CASSYSLSGGPDTQYF	TGTGCCAGCAGTTACTCATTGAGCGGGGGTCCAGATACGCAGTATTTT
TRBV24-1	many	TRBJ2-2	-	CATSDLYSNTGELFF	TGTGCCACCAGTGATTTGTACAGTAACACCGGGGAGCTGTTTTTT
TRBV27	few	TRBJ2-2	TRBD2	CASSPDWRGVTGELFF	TGTGCCAGCAGTCCGGACTGGCGGGGGGTCACCGGGGAGCTGTTTTTT
TRBV7-2	many	TRBJ2-5	-	CASSKRQVQETQYF	TGTGCCAGCAGCAAGCGACAGGTCCAAGAGACCCAGTACTTC
TRBV6-6	many	TRBJ2-7	-	CASSSFSPGPSSYEQYF	TGTGCCAGCAGTAGCTTCTCTCCGGGACCCAGCTCCTACGAGCAGTACTTC
TRBV11-2	medium-sized	TRBJ2-3	-	CASSPMVSTDTQYF	TGTGCCAGCAGTCCAATGGTGTCCACAGATACGCAGTATTTT
TRBV11-2	-	TRBJ2-1	TRBD1	CASSSMGWQGDNEQFF	TGTGCCAGCAGCTCCATGGGGTGGCAGGGGGACAATGAGCAGTTCTTC
TRBV29-1	-	TRBJ1-1	TRBD1	CSVARQGNTEAFF	TGCAGCGTTGCTAGACAGGGGAACACTGAAGCTTTCTTT
TRBV2	many	TRBJ1-5	TRBD1	CASGGQGGYSNQPQHF	TGTGCCAGCGGGGGACAGGGAGGATACAGCAATCAGCCCCAGCATTTT
TRBV6-2/TRBV6-3	many	TRBJ1-2	TRBD1	CAPGDSYGYTF	TGTGCCCCCGGGGACAGCTATGGCTACACCTTC
TRBV5-1	many	TRBJ1-6	TRBD1	CASSSGDSSYNSPLHF	TGCGCCAGCAGCTCTGGGGACAGCTCCTATAATTCACCCCTCCACTTT
TRBV14	few	TRBJ2-6	-	CASRLTGSGANVLTF	TGTGCCAGCAGACTTACAGGGTCTGGGGCCAACGTCCTGACTTTC
TRBV4-2	-	TRBJ2-1	TRBD2	CASSQNTAGGYNEQFF	TGTGCCAGCAGCCAAAACACCGCGGGGGGATACAATGAGCAGTTCTTC
TRBV3-1	-	TRBJ2-7	-	CASSFTADNEQYF	TGTGCCAGCAGCTTTACAGCTGACAACGAGCAGTACTTC
TRBV4-3	many	TRBJ2-3	TRBD2	CASSQDPAGATSTDTQYF	TGCGCCAGCAGCCAAGATCCAGCGGGGGCCACTAGCACAGATACGCAGTATTTT
TRBV4-2	few	TRBJ1-2	-	CASSQDEDTFYGYTF	TGTGCCAGCAGCCAAGATGAGGACACCTTCTATGGCTACACCTTC
TRBV19	-	TRBJ2-3	-	CASSMRYTDTQYF	TGTGCCAGTAGTATGAGGTACACAGATACGCAGTATTTT
TRBV12-3/TRBV12-4	many	TRBJ1-6	TRBD1	CASSFSTGGIFPPYNSPLHF	TGTGCCAGCAGTTTCTCGACAGGGGGCATCTTCCCTCCTTATAATTCACCCCTCCACTTT
TRBV29-1	few	TRBJ1-2	-	CSVEVQGGYTF	TGCAGCGTTGAGGTGCAGGGCGGCTACACCTTC
TRBV12-2	-	TRBJ1-1	-	CASRLEFGRMNTEAFF	TGTGCAAGTCGCTTAGAGTTCGGCAGGATGAACACTGAAGCTTTCTTT
TRBV20-1	many	TRBJ2-7	-	CSARGAGAGTYEQYF	TGCAGTGCTAGAGGTGCAGGAGCCGGCACCTACGAGCAGTACTTC
TRBV6-1	few	TRBJ2-5	TRBD1	CASHRGPGQGILSQETQYF	TGTGCCAGCCATAGGGGTCCGGGACAGGGGATCCTAAGTCAAGAGACCCAGTACTTC
TRBV27	few	TRBJ1-1	-	CASRHRGINTEAFF	TGTGCCAGCAGGCACCGAGGTATAAACACTGAAGCTTTCTTT
TRBV7-9	few	TRBJ1-1	-	CASSLGLQVMNTEAFF	TGTGCCAGCAGCTTAGGCTTACAGGTCATGAACACTGAAGCTTTCTTT
TRBV5-6	many	TRBJ2-7	-	CASSSLATPEQYF	TGTGCCAGCAGCTCGCTCGCCACCCCCGAGCAGTACTTC
TRBV6-5	many	TRBJ1-4	TRBD1	CATNRDRGDEKLFF	TGTGCCACCAACCGGGACAGGGGTGATGAAAAACTGTTTTTT
TRBV5-1	few	TRBJ2-5	-	CASSSEGVQETQYF	TGCGCCAGCAGCTCGGAGGGGGTCCAAGAGACCCAGTACTTC
TRBV7-2	-	TRBJ1-2	-	CASSPAEDDVSITNYGYTF	TGTGCCAGCAGCCCTGCCGAGGACGACGTTTCCATTACTAACTATGGCTACACCTTC
TRBV10-3	many	TRBJ1-3	-	CAIGQIIGNTIYF	TGTGCCATCGGACAGATTATCGGAAACACCATATATTTT
TRBV7-8	many	TRBJ1-5	-	CASSPFGGYNQPQHF	TGTGCCAGCAGCCCATTTGGGGGGTATAATCAGCCCCAGCATTTT
TRBV20-1	many	TRBJ2-6	-	CSARGRAGANVLTF	TGCAGTGCTAGGGGTAGGGCTGGGGCCAACGTCCTGACTTTC
TRBV12-3/TRBV12-4	few	TRBJ1-5	-	CASSFRGGISNQPQHF	TGTGCCAGCAGTTTTAGGGGCGGCATTAGCAATCAGCCCCAGCATTTT
TRBV29-1	many	TRBJ2-2	-	CSAKGPTGELFF	TGCAGCGCTAAGGGGCCCACCGGGGAGCTGTTTTTT
TRBV6-2/TRBV6-3	-	TRBJ2-7	TRBD1	CASSWTGAIYEQYF	TGTGCCAGCAGCTGGACAGGGGCAATCTACGAGCAGTACTTC
TRBV28	many	TRBJ2-7	TRBD1	CASTPGTGVRYEQYF	TGTGCCAGCACCCCCGGGACAGGGGTTCGGTACGAGCAGTACTTC
TRBV7-6	few	TRBJ1-4	-	CASSKDEKLFF	TGTGCCAGCAGTAAGGATGAAAAACTGTTTTTT
TRBV12-3/TRBV12-4	few	TRBJ1-5	-	CASSRGSLNQPQHF	TGTGCCAGCAGTCGCGGCAGCCTAAATCAGCCCCAGCATTTT
TRBV6-6	-	TRBJ2-1	TRBD2	CASSYAGDGEQFF	TGTGCCAGCAGTTACGCGGGGGATGGTGAGCAGTTCTTC
TRBV6-2/TRBV6-3	few	TRBJ2-7	-	CASSEVTLGQYF	TGTGCCAGCAGCGAGGTTACCCTCGGGCAGTACTTC
TRBV6-6	few	TRBJ2-7	TRBD1	CASRPTGGGEQYF	TGTGCCAGCAGACCGACAGGGGGCGGCGAGCAGTACTTC
TRBV7-6	-	TRBJ1-2	-	CASSAEIGIEYGYTF	TGTGCCAGCAGCGCCGAGATTGGGATTGAGTATGGCTACACCTTC
TRBV5-1	few	TRBJ1-6	-	CASSFEASSYNSPLHF	TGCGCCAGCAGCTTCGAGGCGAGCTCCTATAATTCACCCCTCCACTTT
TRBV20-1	few	TRBJ2-1	TRBD1	CSAGAGTVNEQFF	TGCAGTGCTGGCGCCGGGACAGTCAATGAGCAGTTCTTC
TRBV20-1	few	TRBJ2-1	TRBD1	CSAPDRVSYNEQFF	TGCAGTGCCCCCGACAGGGTCTCCTACAATGAGCAGTTCTTC